This entry is about one TCR beta chain. This sample is drawn from a study of blood T cell repertoires in COVID-19. Study details: The origin of the acute and convalescent COVID-19 samples was the United States, Italy and Spain.

Methods used by the authors: Reference gene primers were amplified, and this amplification served to estimate nucleated cell counts. TCRdb's table, derived via immunoSEQ multiplex PCR, lists solely in-frame clones and lacks some. The V and J calls and clone size are taken from that table; D and trimming were inferred from the DNA. The repertoire holds around 24,000 clones, with around 90% as singletons. The CDR3 contains 12 residues. With 2 bases removed from V and 5 bases from J, the gap between germline ends came to 6 bases. Germline-derived CDR1 and CDR2 are GTSNPN and SVGIG (reference sequence). The V gene is TRBV30, the J gene TRBJ2-2; D gene ambiguous. Sequencing used peripheral blood. The sequence derives from a man in his 70s with COVID-19, enrolled during active disease. DNA for the CDR3: TGTGCCTGGAGTCCGAGGACCGGGGAGCTGTTTTTT. Translated: CAWSPRTGELFF. The full variable domain, in which reference TRBV30 and TRBJ2-2 provide the parts outside the CDR3, is SQTIHQWPATLVQPVGSPLSLECTVEGTSNPNLYWYRQAAGRGLQLLFYSVGIGQISSEVPQNLSASRPQDRQFILSSKKLLLSDSGFYLCAWSPRTGELFFGEGSRLTVL.